The 18 T cell receptor beta chains listed next were all sequenced from one sample in a study of T cells in Graves' hyperthyroidism and ophthalmopathy. From RNA transcripts, TCR beta CDR3 regions were amplified. RT-PCR in the first round (using the HTBI primer set) targeted the TCR CDR3. TCRdb reprocessed the multiplex PCR reads with MiXCR, giving one entry per CDR3 protein. The sample consists of roughly 600,000 distinct CDR3 sequences, roughly 14% of them appearing once. What was sequenced was blood. The source is a woman aged 45-65 years with Graves' ophthalmopathy.

Ten or more counts support this clonotype. The chain carries TRBV5-6 and TRBJ2-3, with unresolved D. Trimming took 4 bases from V and 5 from J, leaving 11 bases between them. This CDR3 is 13 amino acids long. In germline, CDR1 is SGHDT, CDR2 YYEEEE. As DNA, the CDR3 is TGTGCCAGCAGCCTCCCGACCATAGATACGCAGTATTTT. This codes for CASSLPTIDTQYF.

This clonotype was detected many times. The genes are TRBV7-9 and TRBJ2-7, with D possibly TRBD1 on 6 matching bases. Germline V lookup: CDR1 SEHNR, CDR2 FQNEAQ (reference sequence). The CDR3 is made up of 12 amino acids. V lost 6 bases and J 4 bases, leaving 10 bases between the germline ends. The CDR3 region is CASRQGSYEQYF. CDR3 coding DNA: TGTGCCAGCAGACAGGGTTCTTACGAGCAGTACTTC.

This clonotype was seen many times. The chain uses TRBV6-2 or TRBV6-3 and TRBJ1-5; D is possibly TRBD1 (5 bases). V lost 5 bases, J lost 3 bases, and 11 bases lay in between. Germline-derived CDR1 and CDR2 are MNHEY and SVGEGT. There are 14 residues in the CDR3. The CDR3 loop reads CASSPRQYNQPQHF. The CDR3 coding sequence is TGTGCCAGCAGTCCGCGACAGTACAATCAGCCCCAGCATTTT.

This clonotype was found many times. The chain employs TRBV29-1 and TRBJ2-2; 8 bases agree with TRBD2. CDR1 is SQVTM and CDR2 is ANQGSEA in the germline V gene. The CDR3 spans 15 residues. After removal of 4 bases from V and 3 bases from J, the junction contained 7 bases not matched to a gene. CDR3 amino acids: CSVGPAGGHTGELFF. The CDR3 DNA sequence: TGCAGCGTTGGACCTGCGGGAGGCCACACCGGGGAGCTGTTTTTT.

This clonotype was seen repeatedly, ten times or more. The chain has TRBV12-3 or TRBV12-4 and TRBJ2-7; 8 bases are a match to TRBD1. The CDR3 totals 15 residues. Trimming cost V 4 bases and J 1 base; bases outside gene matches: 6. Written as DNA, the CDR3 is TGTGCCAGCAGTTCTCGGACAGGGAAGTCCTACGAGCAGTACTTC. Translating gives CASSSRTGKSYEQYF.

This clonotype turned up a few times. The chain joins TRBV5-5 to TRBJ1-4; D not certain. Germline V gene lookup returns CDR1 SGHKS and CDR2 YYEKEE (reference sequence). The CDR3 runs to 16 residues. V was trimmed by 4 bases and J by 0 bases, leaving 13 bases between them. The CDR3 region is CASSNHPSATNEKLFF. CDR3 DNA sequence: TGTGCCAGCAGCAACCACCCATCTGCAACTAATGAAAAACTGTTTTTT.

This clonotype occurred many times. V gene TRBV11-2 combines with J gene TRBJ2-5; perhaps TRBD1 as D (6 bases). V lost 4 bases and J 5 bases, leaving 17 bases between the germline ends. CDR3 size: 15 residues. Germline V gives CDR1 SGHAT, CDR2 FQNNGV. The CDR3 DNA reads TGTGCCAGCAGCTCCTTACAGGGCACTGGGGAGACCCAGTACTTC. Translating it yields CASSSLQGTGETQYF.

This clonotype was picked up many times. This chain joins TRBV3-1 and TRBJ2-7; D uncertain. V lost 4 bases to trimming and J lost 3 bases, with 7 bases between them. The CDR3 extends over 12 amino acids. Looked up from germline, CDR1 is LGHDT and CDR2 is YNNKEL (reference sequence). For the CDR3, the DNA is TGTGCCAGCAGCCGAGCGTTCTACGAGCAGTACTTC. Translation gives CASSRAFYEQYF.

This clonotype appeared many times. This chain uses TRBV3-1 with TRBJ2-1; 13 nucleotides match TRBD2. V lost 4 bases and J lost 13; bases outside the gene matches: 10. This CDR3 has 15 amino acids. Germline CDR1 is LGHDT and CDR2 is YNNKEL (reference sequence). The CDR3 region is CASSLGLAGALRQFF. CDR3 nucleotides: TGTGCCAGCAGCCTCGGACTAGCGGGGGCCTTGAGACAGTTCTTC.

This chain links TRBV20-1 with TRBJ2-7; 11 bases map to TRBD2. Losses at the gene ends were 4 bases for V and 2 bases for J; bases not matched to a gene: 4. CDR1 is DFQATT and CDR2 is SNEGSKA in the germline V gene (reference sequence). This CDR3 contains 14 residues. The CDR3 DNA reads as TGCAGTGCTACACTAGCGGGGGTTACCTACGAGCAGTACTTC. Translation gives CSATLAGVTYEQYF.

This clonotype was found a few times. This chain joins TRBV11-3 and TRBJ2-3; 9 bases match TRBD2. Germline CDR1 is SGHNT and CDR2 is YENEEA. V gave up 5 bases and J gave up 3 bases; unmatched junction bases: 15. The length of the CDR3 is 18 residues. The CDR3 nucleotides are TGTGCCAGCAGCCCGAAAAGATCTAGCGGGATTGTTACAGATACGCAGTATTTT. Protein: CASSPKRSSGIVTDTQYF.

This clonotype showed up many times. The V call is TRBV2, the J call TRBJ2-7; D might be TRBD1 (5 bases). V shed 3 bases and J shed 5 bases, with 11 bases lying between them. Germline CDR1 is SNHLY and CDR2 is FYNNEI. The CDR3 spans 13 residues. For the CDR3, the DNA is TGTGCCAGCAGTGAGGCAGGGTATAACGAGCAGTACTTC. This gives the protein CASSEAGYNEQYF.

The V call is TRBV12-3 or TRBV12-4, the J call TRBJ2-7; 7 nucleotides line up with TRBD1. V lost 7 bases to trimming and J lost 3 bases; unmatched junction nucleotides: 6. The CDR3 consists of 13 residues. The CDR3 is CASTGQDLYEQYF. DNA for the CDR3: TGTGCCAGCACCGGACAGGATCTCTACGAGCAGTACTTC.

This clonotype was seen more than once but under ten times. V and J are TRBV20-1 and TRBJ1-1; a weak D match, TRBD1 (5 bases). CDR1 DFQATT and CDR2 SNEGSKA come from the germline V gene (reference sequence). V was trimmed by 5 bases and J by 4 bases, leaving 14 bases between them. The length of the CDR3 is 13 residues. The CDR3 DNA sequence: TGCAGTGCTTGCAGGGATGATTCCACTGAAGCTTTCTTT. Protein product: CSACRDDSTEAFF.

The gene calls are TRBV9 and TRBJ2-1; TRBD2 agrees at 9 bases. The DNA end is more similar to TRBJ2-7, so the J call may be wrong. CDR3 length equals 15 residues. Germline V gene data show CDR1 as SGDLS and CDR2 as YYNGEE. The CDR3 nucleotides read TGTGCCAGCAGCGTAGTGGCGGGAGGGAACAATGAGCAGTACTTC. Amino acids: CASSVVAGGNNEQYF.

This clonotype occurred many times. The CDR3 loop is CAQGQTNTGELFF. The DNA of the CDR3 is TGTGCCCAGGGACAGACGAACACCGGGGAGCTGTTTTTT. This chain uses TRBV30 with TRBJ2-2, with 7 bases matching TRBD1. In germline, CDR1 is GTSNPN, CDR2 SVGIG (reference sequence). The CDR3 runs to 13 residues. Losses at the gene ends were 8 bases for V and 0 bases for J; bases not matched to a gene: 3.

The J gene is TRBJ2-1, the V gene TRBV4-2; TRBD2 aligns across 11 bases. The CDR3 runs to 16 residues. CDR1 is LGHNA, CDR2 YNFKEQ, per germline. The junction had 4 bases not matched to a gene; V was cut back by 1 base and J by 5 bases. CDR3 DNA sequence: TGTGCCAGCAGCCAAGCGGGGACTAGCGGAAACAATGAGCAGTTCTTC. Residues: CASSQAGTSGNNEQFF.

J is TRBJ1-1 and V is TRBV7-9; D gene uncertain. CDR1 and CDR2 (germline): SEHNR, FQNEAQ (reference sequence). The CDR3 totals 13 residues. The germline V and J ends were trimmed by 4 bases and 3 bases, with 9 bases remaining between them. The CDR3 here is CASSSYRDTEAFF. CDR3 bases: TGTGCCAGCAGCTCATACCGGGACACTGAAGCTTTCTTT.